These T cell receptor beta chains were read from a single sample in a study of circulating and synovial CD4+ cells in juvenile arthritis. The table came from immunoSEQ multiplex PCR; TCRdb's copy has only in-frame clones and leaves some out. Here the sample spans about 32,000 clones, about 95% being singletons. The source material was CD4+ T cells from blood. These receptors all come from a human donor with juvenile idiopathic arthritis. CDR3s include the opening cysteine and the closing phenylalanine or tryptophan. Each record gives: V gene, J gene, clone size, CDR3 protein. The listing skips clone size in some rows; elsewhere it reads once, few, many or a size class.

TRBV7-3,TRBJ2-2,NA,CASSPKSGGRHGELFF
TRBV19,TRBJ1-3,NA,CASSAWTGGNTIYF
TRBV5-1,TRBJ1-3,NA,CASSLAGNTIYF
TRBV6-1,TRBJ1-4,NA,CASGRESSTNEKLFF
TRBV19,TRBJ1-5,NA,CASSIDQGYSNQPQHF
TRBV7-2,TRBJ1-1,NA,CASSLVAGHMNTEAFF
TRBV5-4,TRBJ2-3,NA,CASSPGTTFADTQYF
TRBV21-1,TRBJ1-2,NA,CASSKEGQGNYGYTF
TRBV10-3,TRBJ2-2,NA,CAISEGEGNTGELFF
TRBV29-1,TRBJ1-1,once,CSAERTGGYTEAFF
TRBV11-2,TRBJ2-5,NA,CASSIRTGTVRETQYF
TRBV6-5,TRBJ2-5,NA,CASSYSWGRSQETQYF
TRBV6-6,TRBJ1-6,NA,CASSDRGNSPLHF
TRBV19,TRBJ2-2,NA,CASSPRLAGGSLAGELFF
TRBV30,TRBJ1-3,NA,CAWSPRVTIYF
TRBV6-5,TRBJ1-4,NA,CASSSNEKLFF
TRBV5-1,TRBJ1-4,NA,CASSSSPRGANEKLFF
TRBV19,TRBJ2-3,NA,CASSILTLAGPDTQYF
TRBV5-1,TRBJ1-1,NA,CASSIGTGVTKVNTEAFF
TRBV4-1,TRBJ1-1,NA,CASSQNWVAGPDTEAFF
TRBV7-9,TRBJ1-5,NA,CASSGRGQSGNQPQHF
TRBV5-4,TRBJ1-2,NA,CASSLDRKITNYGYTF
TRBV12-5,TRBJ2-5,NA,CASGSGQYQETQYF
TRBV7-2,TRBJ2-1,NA,CASSPQGGNHEQFF
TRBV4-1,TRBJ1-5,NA,CASSQDRGLKQPQHF
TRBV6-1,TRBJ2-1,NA,CASSLAPWDEQFF
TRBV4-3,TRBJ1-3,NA,CASSQGQGATIYF
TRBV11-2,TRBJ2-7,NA,CASSLGLSGGYEQYF
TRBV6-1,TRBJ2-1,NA,CASSEALAGGRNEQFF
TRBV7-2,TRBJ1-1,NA,CASSLRVAAAFF
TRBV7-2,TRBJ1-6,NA,CASSRQLNSPLHF
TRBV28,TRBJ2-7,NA,CASSFSYRLAVTYEQYF
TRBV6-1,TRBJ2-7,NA,CASSETRGPYEQYF
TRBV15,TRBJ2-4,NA,CATSGRDRVKNIQYF
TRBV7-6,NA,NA,CASSTTSGEVNEQYF
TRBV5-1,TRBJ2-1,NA,CASSWDRGDNEQFF
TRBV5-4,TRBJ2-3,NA,CASSLLAGVPDTQYF
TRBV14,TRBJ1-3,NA,CASRLRGGTGNTIYF
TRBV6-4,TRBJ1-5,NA,CASSESGNQPQHF
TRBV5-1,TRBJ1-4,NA,CASSSREAGNEKLFF
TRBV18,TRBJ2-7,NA,CASSPSQFGQHEQYF
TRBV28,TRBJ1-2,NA,CASSQWETSEGYTF
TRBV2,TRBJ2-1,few,CASSPTSGGSNEQFF
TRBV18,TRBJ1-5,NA,CASSPIQGDQPQHF
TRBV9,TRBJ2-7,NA,CASSPTSGTYEQYF